Presented here are 23 T cell receptor beta chains from one specimen sequenced in a study of blood T cell repertoires in COVID-19. TCRdb keeps only in-frame clones here, not all; method: immunoSEQ multiplex PCR. The table shows fewer than 500,000 clones, with 87% occurring only once. The sequenced sample was PBMCs or T cells enriched from blood (not recorded which). These receptor sequences come from a young man who had recovered from COVID-19.

V usage is TRBV7-3 and J usage is TRBJ2-1; D is possibly TRBD1 (6 bases). The CDR3 extends over 15 amino acids. The germline V gene encodes CDR1 SGHTA and CDR2 FQGTGA. Deletions cut 3 bases from V and 4 bases from J, with 13 bases between. The CDR3 region has the DNA TGTGCCAGCAGCTTTGACAGGACGTCTTACAATGAGCAGTTCTTC. Its translation is CASSFDRTSYNEQFF.

V and J are TRBV7-9 and TRBJ2-1, with 9 bases lining up with TRBD1. The CDR3 has 16 amino acids. Germline V gene lookup returns CDR1 SEHNR and CDR2 FQNEAQ (reference sequence). Trimming at V came to 8 bases and at J to 1 base, leaving 9 bases not matched to a gene. CDR3 protein: CASGPPDRGSYNEQFF. The CDR3 DNA reads as TGTGCCAGCGGACCCCCGGACAGGGGTTCCTACAATGAGCAGTTCTTC. Full variable domain (missing parts from reference TRBV7-9 and TRBJ2-1): DTGVSQNPRHKITKRGQNVTFRCDPISEHNRLYWYRQTLGQGPEFLTYFQNEAQLEKSRLLSDRFSAERPKGSFSTLEIQRTEQGDSAMYLCASGPPDRGSYNEQFFGPGTRLTVL.

Notes on this clone: In the same sample, other DNA sequences code for this CDR3. The chain joins TRBV4-1 to TRBJ2-2; the match to TRBD2 covers 12 bases. The germline CDR1 and CDR2 sequences are MGHRA and YSYEKL. The trim removed 2 bases at V and 7 bases at J, leaving 14 bases unmatched. The CDR3 is 19 amino acids. In nucleotides, the CDR3 is TGCGCCAGCAGCCAACCTATTCTAGCGGGGGGGCCGGACGGCGGGGAGCTGTTTTTT. It specifies CASSQPILAGGPDGGELFF.

This clone was picked up one time. As DNA, the CDR3 is TGTGCCAGCTCACCGCTTCAGGGGCTCAGCACAGATACGCAGTATTTT. It codes for CASSPLQGLSTDTQYF. V usage is TRBV18 and J usage is TRBJ2-3, with D perhaps TRBD1 (6 bases). The CDR3 sequence is 16 residues long. Trimming left V 3 bases short and J 0 bases short, with 13 bases between. CDR1 KGHSH and CDR2 LQKENI come from the germline V gene.

The rearrangement uses TRBV3-1 (or the pseudogene TRBV3-2) and TRBJ2-1, with 10 bases aligning to TRBD2. V lost 6 bases, J lost 7 bases, and 12 bases stayed unmatched. Germline values: CDR1 LGHDT, CDR2 YNNKEL (reference sequence). This CDR3 contains 16 residues. CDR3 in DNA: TGTGCCAGCAGTCGTAACAGCGGGGGGGCCGGAAATGAGCAGTTCTTC. Translation: CASSRNSGGAGNEQFF.

CDR3 bases: TGTGCCAGTAGTCCCCGGGGAGGGTCAGGGAATCAGCCCCAGCATTTT. Protein: CASSPRGGSGNQPQHF. The chain links TRBV19 to TRBJ1-5, with D perhaps TRBD1 (5 bases). V gave up 5 bases and J gave up 4 bases, with 18 bases separating them. The CDR3 runs 16 residues. In germline, CDR1 is LNHDA, CDR2 SQIVND (reference sequence).

Concerning this clone: Other DNA sequences in this specimen translate into the identical CDR3. The CDR3 loop reads CASSLGRGNQPQHF. The CDR3 DNA is TGTGCCAGCAGCTTAGGACGGGGCAATCAGCCCCAGCATTTT. This chain joins TRBV7-2 and TRBJ1-5; D unclear. V was trimmed by 1 base and J by 2 bases, leaving 6 bases between them. The CDR3 sequence is 14 residues long. Germline CDR1 and CDR2: SGHTA and FQGNSA.

The J gene is TRBJ2-4, the V gene TRBV18; 9 bases line up with TRBD1. The ends lost 3 bases at V and 8 bases at J; junction bases unmatched: 5. The CDR3 is 14 residues long. Per germline, CDR1 KGHSH and CDR2 LQKENI. CDR3 sequence: CASSPGQGSYIQYF. The CDR3 region has the DNA TGTGCCAGCTCACCGGGACAGGGAAGTTACATTCAGTACTTC.

This clone was detected once. This chain joins TRBV11-2 and TRBJ1-4; D unresolved. CDR3 length: 16 residues. Germline V gene sequence: CDR1 SGHAT, CDR2 FQNNGV. V was pared by 4 bases and J by 0 bases, with 12 bases between. The CDR3 DNA follows: TGTGCCAGCAGCTCCCCGCGGTCTACAACTAATGAAAAACTGTTTTTT. Residues: CASSSPRSTTNEKLFF.

This chain links TRBV5-4 with TRBJ1-1, with a weak D call TRBD1 (6 bases). The CDR3 totals 15 residues. Germline CDR1 and CDR2: SGHNT and YYREEE (reference sequence). Trimming left V 3 bases short and J 1 base short, with 13 bases between. The CDR3 loop reads CASSSETTGNTEAFF. CDR3 in DNA: TGTGCCAGCAGCTCGGAAACGACAGGGAACACTGAAGCTTTCTTT.

This chain joins TRBV27 and TRBJ1-5; 8 positions match TRBD1. Germline values: CDR1 MNHEY, CDR2 SMNVEV (reference sequence). CDR3 length: 14 residues. J was trimmed by 7 bases and V by 5 bases; bases with no gene match: 7. The chain's CDR3 is CASSPLDRGQPQHF. The CDR3 nucleotides are TGTGCCAGCAGTCCTCTAGACAGGGGACAGCCCCAGCATTTT.

The J gene is TRBJ2-1, the V gene TRBV10-3; 8 nucleotides align to TRBD2. V trimming: 7 bases; J trimming: 9 bases; junction bases outside the gene matches: 5. Germline V lookup: CDR1 ENHRY, CDR2 SYGVKD. The CDR3 sequence is 12 residues long. CDR3 protein: CAITGGAGEQFF. CDR3 nucleotides: TGTGCCATCACCGGGGGGGCAGGTGAGCAGTTCTTC.

This clone was observed a single time. The rearrangement uses TRBV30 and TRBJ2-3; 8 bases line up with TRBD2. The J segment lost 4 bases and the V segment lost 3 bases, leaving 6 bases of the junction unmatched. The CDR3 extends over 14 amino acids. From germline, CDR1 is GTSNPN and CDR2 SVGIG (reference sequence). CDR3 amino acids: CAWRSTGGPDTQYF. The CDR3 bases are TGTGCCTGGAGATCGACGGGGGGGCCAGATACGCAGTATTTT.

V is TRBV7-9 and J is TRBJ1-6; 7 bases match TRBD1. CDR1 and CDR2 (germline): SEHNR, FQNEAQ (reference sequence). Trimming at V came to 4 bases and at J to 8 bases, leaving 5 bases not matched to a gene. This CDR3 is 14 amino acids long. The CDR3 region has the DNA TGTGCCAGCAGCTCGGGGACAGCCGATTCACCCCTCCACTTT. It codes for CASSSGTADSPLHF.

The chain uses TRBV6-5 and TRBJ1-2, with TRBD1 matching over 9 bases. CDR3 size: 15 residues. The V gene end was trimmed by 6 bases and the J gene end by 3 bases; junction bases not matched to a gene: 8. Germline V lookup: CDR1 MNHEY, CDR2 SVGAGI. The CDR3 nucleotides are TGTGCCAGCAGAGGACAGGGGAGAGGGGACTATGGCTACACCTTC. It yields the protein CASRGQGRGDYGYTF.

This clone came up a few times. The CDR3 DNA is TGCGCCAGCAGCTTGGAACCAGGGCCGAAGTCACCCCTCCACTTT. Protein: CASSLEPGPKSPLHF. The rearrangement joins TRBV5-1 to TRBJ1-6, with D perhaps TRBD1 (5 bases). The CDR3 extends over 15 amino acids. V was clipped by 0 bases and J by 10 bases, with 14 bases between them. Germline CDR1 is SGHRS and CDR2 is YFSETQ.

The chain combines TRBV28 with TRBJ2-5; D call uncertain. Germline CDR1 and CDR2: MDHEN and SYDVKM. This CDR3 region has 13 residues. Trimming shortened V by 2 bases and J by 2 bases, and 6 bases separated the two germline ends. The CDR3 DNA sequence: TGTGCCAGCAGTTTAGGCCGACAAGAGACCCAGTACTTC. Translated: CASSLGRQETQYF.

The rearrangement joins TRBV4-3 to TRBJ2-2; D not certain. The ends were cut back, 1 base at V and 7 bases at J, with 7 bases in the middle. Per the germline V gene, CDR1 is LGHNA and CDR2 is YSLEER. The CDR3 consists of 13 residues. CDR3 protein: CASSQANFGELFF. The DNA of the CDR3 is TGCGCCAGCAGCCAAGCAAATTTCGGGGAGCTGTTTTTT.

This chain uses TRBV11-2 with TRBJ1-5; 8 bases agree with TRBD1. The CDR3 contains 16 residues. Germline CDR1 and CDR2: SGHAT and FQNNGV. Losses at the gene ends were 3 bases for V and 6 bases for J; bases not matched to a gene: 10. The CDR3 region is CASSLGAGGRSQPQHF. The CDR3 DNA follows: TGTGCCAGCAGCTTGGGAGCAGGGGGCAGGAGTCAGCCCCAGCATTTT.

The V and J genes are TRBV9 and TRBJ2-1, with 10 bases lining up with TRBD1. Germline V gene lookup returns CDR1 SGDLS and CDR2 YYNGEE. Trimming removed 6 bases from V and 5 bases from J; junction bases left unmatched: 8. CDR3 length: 15 amino acids. In DNA, the CDR3 is TGTGCCAGCACCCTAGGACAGGGGGAACACAATGAGCAGTTCTTC. Translated: CASTLGQGEHNEQFF.

The chain carries TRBV7-9 and TRBJ1-4; TRBD1 matches at 9 bases. The CDR3 has 14 residues. Germline values: CDR1 SEHNR, CDR2 FQNEAQ (reference sequence). Trimming took 4 bases from V and 6 from J; bases not matched to a gene: 3. CDR3: CASSWTGVDEKLFF. CDR3 in DNA: TGTGCCAGCAGCTGGACAGGGGTTGATGAAAAACTGTTTTTT. Full variable domain (outside the CDR3, taken from reference TRBV7-9 and TRBJ1-4): DTGVSQNPRHKITKRGQNVTFRCDPISEHNRLYWYRQTLGQGPEFLTYFQNEAQLEKSRLLSDRFSAERPKGSFSTLEIQRTEQGDSAMYLCASSWTGVDEKLFFGSGTQLSVL.

Points on this clone: Compared with germline, one end of the junction differs, possibly owing to a read error. The chain links TRBV29-1 to TRBJ2-2, with 7 bases fitting TRBD1. CDR3 length equals 14 residues. The V gene's germline CDR1 is SQVTM and CDR2 ANQGSEA. Here the CDR3 reads CSVGKTGNPGELFF. The CDR3 DNA reads as TGCAGCGTAGGAAAGACAGGGAACCCCGGGGAGCTGTTTTTT.

A note on this clone: One end of the junction varies from germline; a read error may be responsible. The rearrangement joins TRBV6-5 to TRBJ2-5; 11 bases align to TRBD2. The CDR3 has 12 amino acids. Germline values: CDR1 MNHEY, CDR2 SVGAGI. In nucleotides, the CDR3 is TGTGCCAGCACTAGAACTAGCGGGGGTTTAGACTTC. Amino acid sequence: CASTRTSGGLDF.